The entry that follows covers one T cell receptor beta chain sequence. Some clones are missing from TCRdb's copy, which holds only in-frame ones; the method was immunoSEQ multiplex PCR. There are roughly 200,000 clones in the sample; around 88% occur only once, and around 4% lies in the top ten. The data belong to a study of blood T cell repertoires in COVID-19. The V gene end was trimmed by 8 bases and the J gene end by 4 bases; junction bases not matched to a gene: 3. In germline, CDR1 is MNHNY, CDR2 SVGAGI (reference sequence). The CDR3 runs 12 residues. Sequencing was done on a sample of peripheral blood. J is TRBJ2-7 and V is TRBV6-6; TRBD2 aligns across 9 bases. The receptor comes from a woman aged 30 to 39 with acute or convalescent COVID-19. CDR3 sequence (DNA): TGTGCCAGCGGACTAGCGCAGTACGAGCAGTACTTC. This gives the protein CASGLAQYEQYF.